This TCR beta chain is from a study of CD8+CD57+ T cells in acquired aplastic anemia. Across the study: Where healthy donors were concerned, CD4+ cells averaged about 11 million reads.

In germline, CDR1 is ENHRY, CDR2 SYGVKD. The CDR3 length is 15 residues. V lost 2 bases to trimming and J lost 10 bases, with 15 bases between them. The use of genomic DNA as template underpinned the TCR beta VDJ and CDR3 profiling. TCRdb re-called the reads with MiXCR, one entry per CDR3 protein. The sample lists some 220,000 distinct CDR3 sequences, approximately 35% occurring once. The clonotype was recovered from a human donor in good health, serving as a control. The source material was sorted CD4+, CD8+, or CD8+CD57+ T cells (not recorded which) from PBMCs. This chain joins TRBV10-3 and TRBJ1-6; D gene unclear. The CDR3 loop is CAISELGGSGSPLHF. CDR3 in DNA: TGTGCCATCAGTGAGCTTGGAGGGTCGGGCTCACCCCTCCACTTT.